One and the same sample provided the 4 T cell receptor beta chains below, sequenced in a study of blood T cell repertoires in COVID-19. The data were produced by immunoSEQ multiplex PCR, yet TCRdb's version contains in-frame clones alone and is incomplete. The sample has roughly 330,000 clones, around 83% seen once; the top ten hold around 1.2%. The sample consisted of peripheral blood. The receptors shown here come from a woman between 45 and 65 years old with acute or convalescent COVID-19.

This clone was counted once. The chain combines TRBV19 with TRBJ1-5; possible D gene TRBD1, 5 bases. The CDR3 loop spans 14 amino acids. The V gene's germline CDR1 is LNHDA and CDR2 SQIVND (reference sequence). Trimming removed 9 bases from V and 1 base from J, with 13 bases in between. This CDR3 reads CASNPGGSNQPQHF. The DNA for the CDR3 is TGTGCCAGCAACCCCGGGGGGAGCAATCAGCCCCAGCATTTT.

The genes are TRBV7-8 and TRBJ2-2; 7 bases line up with TRBD1. The germline V gene has CDR1 SGHVS and CDR2 FQNEAQ. Trimming cost V 5 bases and J 4 bases; bases outside gene matches: 7. The CDR3 totals 15 residues. This chain's CDR3 is CASSPRQGGTGELFF. CDR3 coding DNA: TGTGCCAGCAGCCCAAGACAGGGTGGCACCGGGGAGCTGTTTTTT.

The chain has TRBV2 and TRBJ1-5, with a weak D call TRBD1 (5 bases). V gave up 10 bases and J gave up 7 bases, with 20 bases separating them. CDR1 is SNHLY and CDR2 is FYNNEI in the germline V gene. The length of the CDR3 is 14 residues. CDR3 DNA: TGTGCCACCCCGGGGGAGACTCAGGAACAGCCCCAGCATTTT. Amino acid sequence: CATPGETQEQPQHF.

This chain uses TRBV5-4 with TRBJ2-2, with D perhaps matching TRBD1 (6 bases). The germline V and J ends were trimmed by 4 bases and 4 bases, with 11 bases remaining between them. Per germline, CDR1 SGHNT and CDR2 YYREEE (reference sequence). The CDR3 sequence is 14 residues long. CDR3 sequence reads: CASSPDRSTGELFF. CDR3 coding DNA: TGTGCCAGCAGCCCCGACAGGTCCACCGGGGAGCTGTTTTTT.